Presented here are 17 T cell receptor beta chains from one specimen sequenced in a study of Ad26.COV2.S vaccination and SARS-CoV-2 variants. Here immunoSEQ multiplex PCR was the method, and the copy in TCRdb shows in-frame clones only, minus some. The sample has about 680,000 clones; about 89% are singletons. Treatment denoted: 15 to 20 received Ad26.COV2.S at low or high dose, single or two shots; about 5 received placebo; per-sample allocation not given. Sampling was done on day 63 after the first vaccine or placebo injection. This sample comprised peripheral blood, obtained in a trial of Ad26.COV2.S vaccine versus placebo. These receptor sequences come from a person between 18 and 60 years old who received the Ad26.COV2.S COVID-19 vaccine or a placebo.

The chain uses TRBV5-1 and TRBJ1-2; no clear D. Trimming took 2 bases from V and 0 from J, leaving 11 bases between them. The CDR3 is 15 amino acids. Germline values: CDR1 SGHRS, CDR2 YFSETQ. CDR3 sequence reads: CASSLRGGSNYGYTF. In DNA form, the CDR3 reads TGCGCCAGCAGCTTACGGGGAGGCTCTAACTATGGCTACACCTTC.

This chain links TRBV24-1 with TRBJ2-3; D remains unclear. This CDR3 comprises 13 residues. CDR1 and CDR2 (germline): KGHDR, SFDVKD. V gave up 1 base and J gave up 3 bases, with 4 bases separating them. DNA for the CDR3: TGTGCCACCAGTGATTTCTGGACAGATACGCAGTATTTT. Translation gives CATSDFWTDTQYF.

V and J are TRBV27 and TRBJ2-7, with 7 bases matching TRBD1. CDR1 and CDR2 (germline): MNHEY, SMNVEV (reference sequence). The CDR3 loop spans 14 amino acids. V lost 5 bases and J lost 2; bases outside the gene matches: 6. The CDR3 DNA reads as TGTGCCAGCAGTACGAGACAGGGACCCTACGAGCAGTACTTC. Encoded protein: CASSTRQGPYEQYF.

The genes are TRBV3-1 (or the pseudogene TRBV3-2) and TRBJ1-6; 7 nucleotides agree with TRBD1. J gave up 3 bases and V 3 bases, and 5 bases lay outside the gene matches. Germline-derived CDR1 and CDR2 are LGHDT and YNNKEL (reference sequence). CDR3 size: 16 residues. This CDR3 reads CASSHPTGNYNSPLHF. The CDR3 DNA is TGTGCCAGCAGCCACCCGACAGGGAACTATAATTCACCCCTCCACTTT.

This rearrangement joins TRBV11-3 to TRBJ2-1; possibly TRBD1 or TRBD2 for D (6 bases each). V lost 5 bases to trimming and J lost 5 bases, with 13 bases between them. The CDR3 runs to 14 residues. The germline gives CDR1 SGHNT, CDR2 YENEEA. The CDR3 DNA reads as TGTGCCAGCAGCCCCTTGAGGGGGGACAATGAGCAGTTCTTC. It translates to CASSPLRGDNEQFF.

CDR3 residues: CASRRDRGRAFF. CDR3 nucleotide sequence: TGTGCCAGCAGACGGGACAGGGGACGAGCTTTCTTT. This chain connects TRBV6-6 to TRBJ1-1; 10 bases fit TRBD1. Germline assignment: CDR1 MNHNY and CDR2 SVGAGI (reference sequence). The CDR3 runs to 12 residues. The V gene end was trimmed by 6 bases and the J gene end by 10 bases; junction bases not matched to a gene: 5.

V is TRBV7-3 and J is TRBJ2-6; D is perhaps TRBD1 (6 bases). This CDR3 comprises 15 residues. Germline V gene data show CDR1 as SGHTA and CDR2 as FQGTGA. V lost 5 bases, J lost 4 bases, and 12 bases lay in between. For the CDR3, the DNA is TGTGCCAGCAGCCTCCCAGGGGTCGGGGCCAACGTCCTGACTTTC. As protein: CASSLPGVGANVLTF.

This CDR3 is CASSQDRWGQDHQPQHF. Written as DNA, the CDR3 is TGCGCCAGCAGCCAAGATCGGTGGGGACAGGACCATCAGCCCCAGCATTTT. The genes are TRBV4-3 and TRBJ1-5; 8 positions agree with TRBD1. The CDR3 totals 17 residues. The germline V gene encodes CDR1 LGHNA and CDR2 YSLEER. J was trimmed by 5 bases and V by 0 bases; bases with no gene match: 9.

The genes are TRBV3-1 (or the pseudogene TRBV3-2) and TRBJ2-3, with D maybe TRBD2 (6 bases). The CDR3 has 17 amino acids. Germline CDR1 reads LGHDT; CDR2 reads YNNKEL (reference sequence). Trimming took 2 bases from V and 0 from J, leaving 15 bases between them. CDR3 protein: CASSQFQRAASTDTQYF. CDR3 bases: TGTGCCAGCAGCCAATTTCAGCGGGCAGCTAGCACAGATACGCAGTATTTT.

The chain employs TRBV29-1 and TRBJ1-2; perhaps TRBD1 as D (5 bases). Per germline, CDR1 SQVTM and CDR2 ANQGSEA. V dropped 4 bases and J dropped 0 bases, with 9 bases sitting between them. This CDR3 contains 13 residues. Here the CDR3 reads CSVARDSNYGYTF. For the CDR3, the DNA is TGCAGCGTTGCTCGGGACTCTAACTATGGCTACACCTTC.

The gene calls are TRBV7-9 and TRBJ1-2; 11 bases map to TRBD1. Per germline, CDR1 SEHNR and CDR2 FQNEAQ (reference sequence). V gave up 6 bases and J gave up 5 bases; unmatched junction bases: 11. The CDR3 is made up of 16 amino acids. The CDR3 spells CASRASGTGGTYGYTF. The CDR3 nucleotides are TGTGCCAGCAGAGCTTCCGGGACAGGGGGAACTTATGGCTACACCTTC.

The chain recombines TRBV6-2 or TRBV6-3 with TRBJ1-1; D uncertain. The V gene lost 4 bases and the J gene lost 1 base, with 10 bases spanning the gap. The length of the CDR3 is 14 residues. Germline lookup yields CDR1 MNHEY and CDR2 SVGEGT. DNA for the CDR3: TGTGCCAGCAGTTCTAAATGGGAGAACACTGAAGCTTTCTTT. Translated, it gives CASSSKWENTEAFF.

The V call is TRBV12-3 or TRBV12-4, the J call TRBJ2-7; 8 nucleotides match TRBD1. V was clipped by 8 bases and J by 3 bases; unmatched bases: 3. The CDR3 runs to 12 residues. In nucleotides, the CDR3 is TGTGCCAGCTCCGGGACAGGCTACGAGCAGTACTTC. Translating gives CASSGTGYEQYF.

This chain uses TRBV2 with TRBJ2-7; possibly TRBD2 for D (6 bases). Germline CDR1 and CDR2: SNHLY and FYNNEI. Between the trimmed V and J ends, which lost 0 bases and 5 bases, there was a span of 14 bases. The CDR3 runs 15 residues. Here the CDR3 reads CASSEAYGGIDEQYF. Written as DNA, the CDR3 is TGTGCCAGCAGTGAAGCGTACGGGGGAATCGACGAGCAGTACTTC.

The V and J genes are TRBV18 and TRBJ2-5, with D unresolved. V shed 2 bases and J shed 5 bases, with 9 bases lying between them. Germline V gives CDR1 KGHSH, CDR2 LQKENI. CDR3 length: 13 residues. CDR3 sequence reads: CASSPRVWETQYF. In DNA form, the CDR3 reads TGTGCCAGCTCACCAAGGGTCTGGGAGACCCAGTACTTC.

The chain links TRBV19 to TRBJ2-2, with a possible D match to TRBD1 (6 bases). Trimming shortened V by 0 bases and J by 4 bases, and 9 bases separated the two germline ends. The CDR3 length is 15 residues. The V gene's germline CDR1 is LNHDA and CDR2 SQIVND (reference sequence). The CDR3 is CASSIDTGTTGELFF. CDR3 bases: TGTGCCAGTAGTATAGATACAGGGACCACCGGGGAGCTGTTTTTT.

The chain couples TRBV3-1 (or the pseudogene TRBV3-2) to TRBJ2-2, with 11 bases matching TRBD2. Germline assignment: CDR1 LGHDT and CDR2 YNNKEL (reference sequence). Losses at the gene ends were 4 bases for V and 1 base for J; bases not matched to a gene: 2. The CDR3 loop spans 16 amino acids. CDR3 in DNA: TGTGCCAGCAGCCCCGGGACTAGCGGGAACACCGGGGAGCTGTTTTTT. The encoded protein is CASSPGTSGNTGELFF.